The clone carrying this T cell receptor beta chain was detected only once. Its antigen is unidentified. Using immunoSEQ multiplex PCR, the repertoire was profiled, and TCRdb retains in-frame clones only, with some absent. In the table there are tens of thousands of clones, around two thirds of which are singletons. The sample is drawn from a study of vaccination effects on CD4 cells after COVID-19. Study outcomes and limitations: Marked contraction was observed in infection-induced and vaccine-induced clones late after vaccination.

ViraFEST expansion of antigen-specific CD4+ T cells with viral peptide pools preceded sequencing. Culture lasted over 9 days before CD4+ T cell isolation. Among the vaccine recipients, none had a prior SARS-CoV-2 infection, and nucleocapsid antibodies were negative. The CDR3 is 13 amino acids. Germline V gene data show CDR1 as KGHSH and CDR2 as LQKENI. V lost 4 bases and J lost 1, with 7 bases in between. Sequenced here: CD4+ T cells from PBMCs cultured with HCoV-229E spike peptides, sampled before COVID-19 vaccination. This rearrangement joins TRBV18 to TRBJ1-1; D remains unclear. The clonotype comes from a human donor who received a COVID-19 vaccine. The CDR3 DNA reads as TGTGCCAGCTCACAGGGCGGGAACACTGAAGCTTTCTTT. Amino acid sequence: CASSQGGNTEAFF.